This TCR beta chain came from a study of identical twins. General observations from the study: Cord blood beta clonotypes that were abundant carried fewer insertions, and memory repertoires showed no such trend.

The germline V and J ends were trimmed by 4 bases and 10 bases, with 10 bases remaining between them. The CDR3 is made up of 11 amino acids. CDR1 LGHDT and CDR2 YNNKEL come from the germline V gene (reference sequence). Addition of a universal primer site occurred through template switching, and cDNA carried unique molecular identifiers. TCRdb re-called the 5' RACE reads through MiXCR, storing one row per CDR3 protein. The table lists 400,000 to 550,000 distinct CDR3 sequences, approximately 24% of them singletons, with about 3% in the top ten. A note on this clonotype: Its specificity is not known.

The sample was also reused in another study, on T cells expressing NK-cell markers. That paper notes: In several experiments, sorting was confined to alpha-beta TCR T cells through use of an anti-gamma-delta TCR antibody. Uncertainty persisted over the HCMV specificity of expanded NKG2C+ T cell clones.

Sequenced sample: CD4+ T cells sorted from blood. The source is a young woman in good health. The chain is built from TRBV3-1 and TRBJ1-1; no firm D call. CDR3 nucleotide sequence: TGTGCCAGCAGCCTGCAGGAGGTAGCTTTCTTT. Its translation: CASSLQEVAFF.